What follows describes a single TCR beta chain. Its antigen is still unknown. The data belong to a study of cytomegalovirus exposure and HLA in healthy donors. Points from the study as a whole: In an earlier analysis, productive rearrangement rates for most beta V segments clustered near 87% or 30%. Published work reported that the classifier diagnosed cytomegalovirus status with high specificity and sensitivity. Later analysis demonstrated an association between a missense DCLRE1C variant and TCR beta V- and J-gene trimming.

PCR primers comprised 60 Vbeta and 13 Jbeta primers. Measured with immunoSEQ multiplex PCR; TCRdb has only the in-frame clones, and not every one. Here the sample spans more than 95,000 clones, roughly 74% being singletons. The germline gives CDR1 MDHEN, CDR2 SYDVKM. The length of the CDR3 is 15 residues. V lost 1 base to trimming and J lost 9 bases, with 13 bases between them. V and J are TRBV28 and TRBJ1-6; D gene ambiguous. Sequenced sample: PBMCs. The TCR originated in a man in his forties or fifties in good health and CMV-seronegative. As DNA, the CDR3 is TGTGCCAGCAGTTTATTCGGTACCCTCGTTTCACCCCTCCACTTT. This translates into CASSLFGTLVSPLHF.